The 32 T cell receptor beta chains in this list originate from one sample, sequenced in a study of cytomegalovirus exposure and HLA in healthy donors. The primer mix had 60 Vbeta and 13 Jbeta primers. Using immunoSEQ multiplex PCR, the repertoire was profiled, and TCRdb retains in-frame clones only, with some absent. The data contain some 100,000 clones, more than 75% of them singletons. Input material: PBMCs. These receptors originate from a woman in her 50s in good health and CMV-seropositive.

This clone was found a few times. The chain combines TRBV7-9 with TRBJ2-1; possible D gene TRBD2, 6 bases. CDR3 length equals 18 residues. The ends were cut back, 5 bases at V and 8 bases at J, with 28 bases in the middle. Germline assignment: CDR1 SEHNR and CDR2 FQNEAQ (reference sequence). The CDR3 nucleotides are TGTGCCAGCAGCCAAAAAAGGGGATGGGGGGAGTTCTCCCATGAGCAGTTCTTC. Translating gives CASSQKRGWGEFSHEQFF.

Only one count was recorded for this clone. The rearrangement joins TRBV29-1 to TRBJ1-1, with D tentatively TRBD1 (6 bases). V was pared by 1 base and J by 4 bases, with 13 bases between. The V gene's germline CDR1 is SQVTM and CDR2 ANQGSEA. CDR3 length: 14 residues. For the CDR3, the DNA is TGCAGCGTTGAAGCGCGGGAGGGGGGCACTGAAGCTTTCTTT. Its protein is CSVEAREGGTEAFF.

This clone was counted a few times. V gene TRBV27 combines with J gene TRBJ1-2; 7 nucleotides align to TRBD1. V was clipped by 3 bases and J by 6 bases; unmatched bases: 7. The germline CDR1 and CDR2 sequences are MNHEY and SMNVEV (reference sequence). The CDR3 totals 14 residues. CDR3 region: CASSFRQGGDGYTF. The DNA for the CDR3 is TGTGCCAGCAGTTTTCGACAGGGCGGTGATGGCTACACCTTC.

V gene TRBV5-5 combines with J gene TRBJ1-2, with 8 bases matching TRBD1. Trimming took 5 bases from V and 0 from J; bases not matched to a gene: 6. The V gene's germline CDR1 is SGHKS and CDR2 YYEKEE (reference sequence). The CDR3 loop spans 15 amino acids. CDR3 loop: CASSSRTGTNYGYTF. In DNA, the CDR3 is TGTGCCAGCAGTTCCCGGACAGGGACTAACTATGGCTACACCTTC.

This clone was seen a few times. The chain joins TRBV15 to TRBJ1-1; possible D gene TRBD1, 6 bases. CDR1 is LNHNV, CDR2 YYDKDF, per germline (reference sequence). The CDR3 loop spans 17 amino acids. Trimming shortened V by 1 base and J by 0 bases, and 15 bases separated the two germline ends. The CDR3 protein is CATSRVVGAPLNTEAFF. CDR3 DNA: TGTGCCACCAGCAGAGTCGTGGGGGCCCCCTTGAACACTGAAGCTTTCTTT.

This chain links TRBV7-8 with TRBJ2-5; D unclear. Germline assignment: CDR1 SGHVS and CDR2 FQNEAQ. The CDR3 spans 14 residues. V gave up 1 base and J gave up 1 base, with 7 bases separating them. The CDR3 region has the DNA TGTGCCAGCAGCTTAGGGGCAGCCCAAGAGACCCAGTACTTC. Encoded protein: CASSLGAAQETQYF.

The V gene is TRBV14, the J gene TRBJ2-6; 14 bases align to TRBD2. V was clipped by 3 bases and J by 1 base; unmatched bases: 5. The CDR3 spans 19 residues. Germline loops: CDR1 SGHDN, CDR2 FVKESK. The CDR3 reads CASSQTGLAGVSGANVLTF. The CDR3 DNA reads TGTGCCAGCAGCCAGACGGGACTAGCGGGAGTTTCTGGGGCCAACGTCCTGACTTTC.

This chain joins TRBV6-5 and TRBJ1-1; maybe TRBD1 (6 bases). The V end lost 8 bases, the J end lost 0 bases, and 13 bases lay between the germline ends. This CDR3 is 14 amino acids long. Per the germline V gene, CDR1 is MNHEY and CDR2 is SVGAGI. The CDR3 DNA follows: TGTGCCAGCGGAGGACAGCTGATGAACACTGAAGCTTTCTTT. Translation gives CASGGQLMNTEAFF.

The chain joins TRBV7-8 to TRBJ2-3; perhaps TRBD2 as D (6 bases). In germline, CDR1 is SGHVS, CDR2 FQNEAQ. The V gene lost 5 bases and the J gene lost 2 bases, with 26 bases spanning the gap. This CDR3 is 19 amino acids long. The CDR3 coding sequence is TGTGCCAGCAGCATCCCCCGGCGGGACCTCACGAACGCCACAGATACGCAGTATTTT. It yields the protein CASSIPRRDLTNATDTQYF.

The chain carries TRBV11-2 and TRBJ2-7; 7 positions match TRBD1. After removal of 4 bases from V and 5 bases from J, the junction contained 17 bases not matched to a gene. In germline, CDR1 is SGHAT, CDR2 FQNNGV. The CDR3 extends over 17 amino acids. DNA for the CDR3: TGTGCCAGCAGCTCCCTATCCGGGACAGAAAAGAGGAACGAGCAGTACTTC. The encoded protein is CASSSLSGTEKRNEQYF.

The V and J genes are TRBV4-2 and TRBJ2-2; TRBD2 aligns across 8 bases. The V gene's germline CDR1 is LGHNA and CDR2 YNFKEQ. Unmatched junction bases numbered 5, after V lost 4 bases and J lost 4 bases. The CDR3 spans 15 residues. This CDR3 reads CASSPKRGSTGELFF. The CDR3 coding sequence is TGTGCCAGCAGCCCAAAGCGGGGGTCCACCGGGGAGCTGTTTTTT.

CDR3 loop: CASSQGPTGLINIQYF. The CDR3, as DNA: TGTGCCAGCAGTCAGGGCCCGACAGGCTTAATTAACATTCAGTACTTC. The chain recombines TRBV2 with TRBJ2-4; tentatively, D is TRBD1 (6 bases). With 5 bases removed from V and 7 bases from J, the gap between germline ends came to 21 bases. The germline gives CDR1 SNHLY, CDR2 FYNNEI. The CDR3 sequence is 16 residues long.

CDR3 sequence: CASRFTGSGNTIYF. Here the CDR3 DNA reads TGTGCCAGCCGGTTTACAGGGTCTGGAAACACCATATATTTT. This chain joins TRBV6-1 and TRBJ1-3; perhaps TRBD1 as D (6 bases). Germline V gene lookup returns CDR1 MNHNS and CDR2 SASEGT. Trimming took 8 bases from V and 1 from J, leaving 12 bases between them. This CDR3 spans 14 amino acids.

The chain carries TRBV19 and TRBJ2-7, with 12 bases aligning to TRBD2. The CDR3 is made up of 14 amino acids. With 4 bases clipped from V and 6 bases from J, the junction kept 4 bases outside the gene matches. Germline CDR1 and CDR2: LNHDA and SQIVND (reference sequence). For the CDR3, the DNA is TGTGCCAGTAGTACGACTAGCGGGAGAGGCGAGCAGTACTTC. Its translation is CASSTTSGRGEQYF.

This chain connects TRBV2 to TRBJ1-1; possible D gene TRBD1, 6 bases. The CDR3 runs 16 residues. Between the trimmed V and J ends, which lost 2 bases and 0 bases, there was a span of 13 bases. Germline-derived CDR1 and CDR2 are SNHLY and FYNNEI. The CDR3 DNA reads TGTGCCAGCAGTGAATCTGGACAGTTCATGAACACTGAAGCTTTCTTT. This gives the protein CASSESGQFMNTEAFF.

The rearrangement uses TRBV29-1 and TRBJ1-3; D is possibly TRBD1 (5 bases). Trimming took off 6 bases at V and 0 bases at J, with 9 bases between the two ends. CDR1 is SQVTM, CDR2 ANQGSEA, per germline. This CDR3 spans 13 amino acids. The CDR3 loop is CSVPDSSGNTIYF. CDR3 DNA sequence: TGCAGCGTCCCCGACAGCTCTGGAAACACCATATATTTT.

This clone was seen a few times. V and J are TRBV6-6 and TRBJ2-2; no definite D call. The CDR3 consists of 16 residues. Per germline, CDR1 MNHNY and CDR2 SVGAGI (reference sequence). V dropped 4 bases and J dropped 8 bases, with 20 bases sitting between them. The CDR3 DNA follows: TGTGCCAGCAGTTCCCGACTGGCCACATCCCGGGGGGAGCTGTTTTTT. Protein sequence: CASSSRLATSRGELFF.

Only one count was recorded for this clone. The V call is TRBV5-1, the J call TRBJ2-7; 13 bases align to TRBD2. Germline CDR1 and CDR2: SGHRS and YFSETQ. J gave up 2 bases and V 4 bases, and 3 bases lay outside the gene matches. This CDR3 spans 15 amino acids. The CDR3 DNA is TGCGCCAGCAGCATCGGACTAGCGGGAGCCTACGAGCAGTACTTC. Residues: CASSIGLAGAYEQYF.

CDR3 loop: CASSLGWTDDEKLFF. CDR3 nucleotide sequence: TGTGCCAGCAGCTTAGGGTGGACAGATGATGAAAAACTGTTTTTT. The chain is built from TRBV11-2 and TRBJ1-4; tentative D call: TRBD1 (6 bases). There are 15 residues in the CDR3. The V gene's germline CDR1 is SGHAT and CDR2 FQNNGV. V lost 1 base, J lost 6 bases, and 12 bases lay in between.

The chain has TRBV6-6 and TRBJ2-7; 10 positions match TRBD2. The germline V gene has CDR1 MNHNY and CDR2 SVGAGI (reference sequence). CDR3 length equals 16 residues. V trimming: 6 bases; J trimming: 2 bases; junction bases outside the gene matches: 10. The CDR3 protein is CASSPTQGLATYEQYF. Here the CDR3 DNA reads TGTGCCAGCAGCCCCACTCAGGGACTAGCGACCTACGAGCAGTACTTC.

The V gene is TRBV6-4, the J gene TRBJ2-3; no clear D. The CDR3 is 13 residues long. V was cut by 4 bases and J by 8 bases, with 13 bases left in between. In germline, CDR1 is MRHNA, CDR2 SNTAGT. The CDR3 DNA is TGTGCCAGCAGTGGAGGAGAACGAGGTACGCAGTATTTT. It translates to CASSGGERGTQYF.

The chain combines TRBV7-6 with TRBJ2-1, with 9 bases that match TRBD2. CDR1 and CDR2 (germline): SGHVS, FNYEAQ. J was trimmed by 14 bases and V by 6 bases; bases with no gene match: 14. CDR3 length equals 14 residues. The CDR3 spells CASSYVAGADHEFF. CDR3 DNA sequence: TGTGCCAGCAGTTATGTAGCGGGAGCAGACCATGAGTTCTTC.

CDR3: CASSLADREAYNSPLHF. CDR3 coding DNA: TGCGCCAGCAGCTTAGCGGACAGGGAGGCCTATAATTCACCCCTCCACTTT. The chain carries TRBV5-1 and TRBJ1-6; 8 bases match TRBD1. V lost 2 bases, J lost 2 bases, and 6 bases stayed unmatched. CDR3 size: 17 residues. Germline lookup yields CDR1 SGHRS and CDR2 YFSETQ.

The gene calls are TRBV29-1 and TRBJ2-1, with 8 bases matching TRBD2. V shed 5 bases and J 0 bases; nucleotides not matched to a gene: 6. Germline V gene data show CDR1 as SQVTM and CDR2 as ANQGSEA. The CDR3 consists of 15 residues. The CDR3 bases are TGCAGCGTTCCCCGACTAGCGAGCTCCTACAATGAGCAGTTCTTC. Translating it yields CSVPRLASSYNEQFF.

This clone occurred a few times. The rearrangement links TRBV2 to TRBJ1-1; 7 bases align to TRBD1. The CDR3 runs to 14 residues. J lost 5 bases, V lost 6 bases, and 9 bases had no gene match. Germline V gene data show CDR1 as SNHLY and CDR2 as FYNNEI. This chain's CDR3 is CASSDSGGWTEAFF. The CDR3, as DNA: TGTGCCAGCAGCGACTCAGGGGGTTGGACTGAAGCTTTCTTT.

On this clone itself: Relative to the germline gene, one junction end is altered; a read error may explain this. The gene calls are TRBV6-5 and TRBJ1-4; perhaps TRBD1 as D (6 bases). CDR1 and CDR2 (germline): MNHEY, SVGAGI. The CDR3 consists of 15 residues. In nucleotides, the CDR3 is TGTGCCTGCAGGGCCGCGGGGGGCTCTAATGAAAAACTGTTTTTT. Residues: CACRAAGGSNEKLFF.

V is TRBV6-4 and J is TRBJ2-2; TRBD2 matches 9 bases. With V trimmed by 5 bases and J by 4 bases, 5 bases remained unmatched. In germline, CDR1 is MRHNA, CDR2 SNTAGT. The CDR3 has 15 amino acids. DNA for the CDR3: TGTGCCAGCAGTTACACAGCGGGAGGCACCGGGGAGCTGTTTTTT. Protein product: CASSYTAGGTGELFF.

The chain's CDR3 is CASRLDPAVNTEAFF. As DNA, the CDR3 is TGTGCCAGCAGGCTAGACCCGGCTGTGAACACTGAAGCTTTCTTT. V usage is TRBV2 and J usage is TRBJ1-1; D is undetermined. Germline V CDR1 and CDR2: SNHLY, FYNNEI. This CDR3 region has 15 residues. The V end was cut by 6 bases, the J end by 0 bases, with 14 bases between.

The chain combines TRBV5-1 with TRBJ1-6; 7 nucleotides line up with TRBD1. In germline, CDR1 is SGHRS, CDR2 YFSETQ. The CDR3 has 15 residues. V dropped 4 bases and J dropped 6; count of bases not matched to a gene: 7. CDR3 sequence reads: CASSTRQGINSPLHF. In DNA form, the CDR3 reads TGCGCCAGCAGCACCCGACAGGGAATTAATTCACCCCTCCACTTT.

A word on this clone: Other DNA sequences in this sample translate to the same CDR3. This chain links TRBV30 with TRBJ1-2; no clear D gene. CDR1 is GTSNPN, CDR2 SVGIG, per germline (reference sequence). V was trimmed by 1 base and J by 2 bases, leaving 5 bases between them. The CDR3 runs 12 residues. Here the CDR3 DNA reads TGTGCCTGGAGTGCCGGGAACTATGGCTACACCTTC. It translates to CAWSAGNYGYTF.

The CDR3 sequence is CALMSGQGRGEQYF. The CDR3 nucleotides read TGTGCCCTCATGAGCGGACAGGGAAGGGGCGAGCAGTACTTC. J is TRBJ2-7 and V is TRBV6-1; 8 nucleotides agree with TRBD1. CDR1 is MNHNS, CDR2 SASEGT, per germline. There are 14 residues in the CDR3. Trimming cost V 11 bases and J 6 bases; bases outside gene matches: 15.

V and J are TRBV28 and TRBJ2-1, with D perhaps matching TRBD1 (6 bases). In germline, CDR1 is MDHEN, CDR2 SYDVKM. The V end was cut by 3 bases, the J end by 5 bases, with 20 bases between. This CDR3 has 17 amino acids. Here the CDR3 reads CASSFPTTGQGDNEQFF. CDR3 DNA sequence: TGTGCCAGCAGTTTCCCGACCACAGGGCAGGGAGACAATGAGCAGTTCTTC.